A single sample is the source of the 10 T cell receptor beta chains below, sequenced in a study of Ad26.COV2.S vaccination and SARS-CoV-2 variants. Sample treatment: over 15 received Ad26.COV2.S at low or high dose, single or two shots; about 5 received placebo; per-sample allocation not given. Sampling took place 63 days after the first vaccine or placebo injection. Profiled with immunoSEQ multiplex PCR; TCRdb holds only in-frame clones, not every one. The sample contains about 350,000 clones, approximately 90% of which appear only once. The sequences come from peripheral blood, collected in a trial of Ad26.COV2.S vaccine versus placebo. These receptors came from a person between 18 and 59 years old who received the Ad26.COV2.S COVID-19 vaccine or a placebo.

This clone has only a few counts. V gene TRBV6-5 combines with J gene TRBJ2-7, with D possibly called TRBD1 or TRBD2 (5 bases each). Germline CDR1 reads MNHEY; CDR2 reads SVGAGI. CDR3 size: 13 residues. V was clipped by 10 bases and J by 2 bases, with 15 bases between them. The CDR3 coding sequence is TGTGCCATCATCCGGGACGGAACCTACGAGCAGTACTTC. This translates into CAIIRDGTYEQYF.

The genes are TRBV3-1 (or the pseudogene TRBV3-2) and TRBJ2-6, with 7 bases identical to TRBD1. Germline CDR1 reads LGHDT; CDR2 reads YNNKEL (reference sequence). The CDR3 has 17 residues. The V and J ends lost 1 base and 0 bases, in that order; junction bases with no gene match: 3. The CDR3 spells CASSQGQGVSGANVLTF. For the CDR3, the DNA is TGTGCCAGCAGCCAAGGGCAGGGGGTCTCTGGGGCCAACGTCCTGACTTTC.

The sample holds one count of this clone. This chain joins TRBV14 and TRBJ1-2, with D possibly matching TRBD1 (6 bases). The V gene's germline CDR1 is SGHDN and CDR2 FVKESK. Trimming shortened V by 0 bases and J by 0 bases, and 17 bases separated the two germline ends. This CDR3 has 18 amino acids. The CDR3 DNA follows: TGTGCCAGCAGCCAAGATCTGGGGGGGCGCCTCTCTAACTATGGCTACACCTTC. Translation gives CASSQDLGGRLSNYGYTF.

The J gene is TRBJ1-4, the V gene TRBV30, with TRBD1 identical over 9 bases. The CDR3 covers 14 residues. J gave up 10 bases and V 8 bases, and 14 bases lay outside the gene matches. Germline lookup yields CDR1 GTSNPN and CDR2 SVGIG (reference sequence). CDR3: CAMGQGSIGGKLFF. As DNA, the CDR3 is TGTGCCATGGGACAGGGATCAATCGGGGGAAAACTGTTTTTT.

In this sample, this clone turned up a few times. The genes are TRBV14 and TRBJ2-7; 7 bases match TRBD2. This CDR3 spans 16 amino acids. V shed 4 bases and J 3 bases; nucleotides not matched to a gene: 12. Germline V CDR1 and CDR2: SGHDN, FVKESK. In DNA form, the CDR3 reads TGTGCCAGCAGCCCCCCGGGCGGGAGAGGGGTCTACGAGCAGTACTTC. Translated: CASSPPGGRGVYEQYF. Based on the CDR3 plus reference TRBV14 and TRBJ2-7, the full variable domain is EAGVTQFPSHSVIEKGQTVTLRCDPISGHDNLYWYRRVMGKEIKFLLHFVKESKQDESGMPNNRFLAERTGGTYSTLKVQPAELEDSGVYFCASSPPGGRGVYEQYFGPGTRLTVT.

V is TRBV7-8 and J is TRBJ1-1; D might be TRBD1 (6 bases). This CDR3 comprises 13 residues. Trimming cost V 6 bases and J 0 bases, with 8 bases left between them. CDR1 SGHVS and CDR2 FQNEAQ come from the germline V gene. CDR3 region: CASRSGVNTEAFF. In nucleotides, the CDR3 is TGTGCCAGCAGATCAGGGGTGAACACTGAAGCTTTCTTT. The entire variable domain, with the rest obtained from reference TRBV7-8 and TRBJ1-1, is as follows: GAGVSQSPRYKVAKRGQDVALRCDPISGHVSLFWYQQALGQGPEFLTYFQNEAQLDKSGLPSDRFFAERPEGSVSTLKIQRTQQEDSAVYLCASRSGVNTEAFFGQGTRLTVV.

The rearrangement links TRBV18 to TRBJ2-7, with TRBD1 identical over 9 bases. CDR1 and CDR2 from the germline V gene are KGHSH and LQKENI. This CDR3 has 15 residues. Unmatched junction bases numbered 6, after V lost 5 bases and J lost 1 base. The CDR3 region has the DNA TGTGCCAGCTCATCCCGGGACAGGGTATCCTACGAGCAGTACTTC. Translation gives CASSSRDRVSYEQYF.

This clone occurred once. The chain couples TRBV5-1 to TRBJ2-1; D may be TRBD1 or TRBD2 (5 bases each). The germline CDR1 and CDR2 sequences are SGHRS and YFSETQ. The CDR3 is 14 amino acids. V shed 5 bases and J shed 0 bases, with 9 bases lying between them. CDR3 sequence (DNA): TGCGCCAGCAGTGGGGGTCACTCCTACAATGAGCAGTTCTTC. Encoded protein: CASSGGHSYNEQFF.

The chain is built from TRBV7-9 and TRBJ1-1; 9 positions agree with TRBD1. Per the germline V gene, CDR1 is SEHNR and CDR2 is FQNEAQ (reference sequence). The CDR3 is 15 residues long. The J segment lost 7 bases and the V segment lost 6 bases, leaving 12 bases of the junction unmatched. The chain's CDR3 is CASSFTTGGRSEAFF. The DNA for the CDR3 is TGTGCCAGCAGTTTTACGACAGGGGGTAGGAGTGAAGCTTTCTTT.

This chain connects TRBV4-1 to TRBJ1-1; 8 nucleotides agree with TRBD1. The CDR3 covers 15 residues. Germline V lookup: CDR1 MGHRA, CDR2 YSYEKL. The junction had 6 bases not matched to a gene; V was cut back by 1 base and J by 5 bases. CDR3 region: CASSQGRQGWTEAFF. Here the CDR3 DNA reads TGCGCCAGCAGCCAAGGGCGACAGGGGTGGACTGAAGCTTTCTTT.